Listed here is a single T cell receptor (beta chain). The antigen is undetermined. The study reverse transcribed the entire isolated RNA, so it sequenced expressed TCRB transcripts. Method: immunoSEQ multiplex PCR; TCRdb's copy keeps in-frame clones and lacks some. The data contain around 400,000 clones, over 12% of them singletons. Germline CDR1 reads KGHSH; CDR2 reads LQKENI. The CDR3 covers 13 residues. Trimming removed 6 bases from V and 5 bases from J; junction bases left unmatched: 5. Using CD45RO/CCR7/CD25/CD127/CD95/CD27, CD4+ naive, central memory, regulatory and stem cell-like memory cells were sorted. The record originates from a study of beta chain features in type 1 diabetes. Study results and limitations: Naive, central memory and Treg TCRB repertoires seemed to resemble each other more closely in patients than they did in healthy donors.

Sequenced: naive CD4+ T cells from blood. The chain employs TRBV18 and TRBJ1-2; 8 positions match TRBD1. The receptor's source is a woman under 30 in good health. The CDR3 DNA reads TGTGCCAGCTCCCCGGACAGGGCGTATGGCTACACCTTC. Protein product: CASSPDRAYGYTF.